This T cell receptor beta chain was observed in a study of identical twins. This clonotype was counted many times. With V trimmed by 3 bases and J by 5 bases, 5 bases remained unmatched. The CDR3 totals 15 residues. TCRdb fed the 5' RACE reads into MiXCR, producing one record per CDR3 protein. Counted here are hundreds of thousands of distinct CDR3 sequences, about 8% occurring once; the ten biggest clones make up around 2.1%. These data also formed part of another study, on yellow fever vaccine responses in identical twins.

This chain links TRBV12-3 or TRBV12-4 with TRBJ2-1, with 9 nucleotides matching TRBD2. The sequence was collected from a woman between 18 and 29 years old in good health. Input material: memory (CD45RO+) T cells sorted from blood. In DNA, the CDR3 is TGTGCCAGCAGTTTTATAGCGGGAGCCCACAATGAGCAGTTCTTC. Its translation: CASSFIAGAHNEQFF.